This T cell receptor beta chain was observed in a study of blood T cell repertoires in COVID-19. In the study overall: Italy, Spain and the United States were the sources of the convalescent and acute COVID-19 samples. PBMCs, B-cell-depleted T cells, or T cells provided the cDNA or gDNA that made up the material.

V was pared by 3 bases and J by 1 base, with 9 bases of the junction left unmatched. The CDR3 has 18 residues. The V gene's germline CDR1 is KGHSH and CDR2 LQKENI. TCRdb's copy holds only in-frame clones and misses some; the assay was immunoSEQ multiplex PCR. The repertoire holds 180,000 or so clones, with around 80% as singletons. The sequenced material came from PBMCs or T cells enriched from blood (not recorded which). This clonotype was obtained from a woman in her forties or fifties in a cohort exposed to, infected with or recovered from COVID-19 (not recorded which). This chain uses TRBV18 with TRBJ2-6, with TRBD1 identical over 7 bases. This CDR3 is CASSPEQGSVSGANVLTF. The DNA of the CDR3 is TGTGCCAGCTCACCTGAACAGGGGTCGGTTTCTGGGGCCAACGTCCTGACTTTC.